The entry that follows covers one TCR beta chain sequence. Before being deemed recovered, Cohort 3 donors had two negative PCRs, clearance, or symptom resolution. The source of the sample is a study of blood T cell repertoires in COVID-19. Whole-study context: From T cells, B-cell-depleted T cells, or PBMCs came the material, which was cDNA or gDNA.

Sequencing was performed with immunoSEQ multiplex PCR; in TCRdb, only in-frame clones are kept and a portion is missing. The sample lists approximately 320,000 clones; about 92% were seen once. CDR1 and CDR2 from the germline V gene are WNHNN and SYGVQD (reference sequence). This CDR3 is 16 amino acids long. J was trimmed by 0 bases and V by 9 bases; bases with no gene match: 14. This sequence was found in a man aged 55-75 years who had recovered from COVID-19. V and J are TRBV10-1 and TRBJ2-7; 7 bases agree with TRBD2. The material sequenced was PBMCs or T cells enriched from blood (not recorded which). The CDR3 region has the DNA TGCGCCAGAACGAGGTGCTGCCTAGCGGACTCCTACGAGCAGTACTTC. Its protein is CARTRCCLADSYEQYF.